Described below is a single T cell receptor beta chain sequence and its context. The repertoire was sequenced with immunoSEQ multiplex PCR; TCRdb's copy has only in-frame clones and lacks some. Of about 85,000 clones in the sample, 90% to 95% were seen once. This sample stems from a study of technical replicates of blood from a few donors. Trimming left V 3 bases short and J 7 bases short, with 18 bases between. Per the germline V gene, CDR1 is MNHEY and CDR2 is SMNVEV (reference sequence). The CDR3 totals 15 residues. This chain links TRBV27 with TRBJ1-2; D is unresolved. This clonotype was obtained from a human donor in good health. Specimen: T cells isolated from PBMCs. CDR3 protein: CASSLTTRRSGGYTF. The CDR3 nucleotides are TGTGCCAGCAGTTTGACAACTAGACGATCAGGTGGCTACACCTTC.